These T cell receptor beta chains were read from a single sample in a study of CD8 T cells in ankylosing spondylitis. TCRdb re-called the 5' RACE reads through MiXCR, storing one row per CDR3 protein. The sample holds some 140,000 distinct CDR3 sequences; around 6.6% are singletons and the top ten take 9.5% to 15%. Sequences were obtained from blood, either unsorted or a sorted T cell fraction (not recorded which). These TCRs come from a female donor with ankylosing spondylitis or in good health (not recorded which). CDR3s include the opening cysteine and the closing phenylalanine or tryptophan. Fields, in order: D gene, J gene, clone size, V gene, CDR3 protein, CDR3 DNA. The D gene is left open where the match is weak. Expanded clones are given a class, and other clones once, few, many or no size at all.

D gene: .
J gene: TRBJ2-5
clone size: many
V gene: TRBV20-1
CDR3 protein: CSPARGSRETQYF
CDR3 DNA: TGCAGTCCGGCAAGGGGGTCTAGAGAGACCCAGTACTTC

D gene: .
J gene: TRBJ1-1
clone size: .
V gene: TRBV7-9
CDR3 protein: CASSLPTGRPGGTEAFF
CDR3 DNA: TGTGCCAGCAGCTTACCCACGGGGCGGCCCGGGGGAACTGAAGCTTTCTTT

D gene: .
J gene: TRBJ2-3
clone size: many
V gene: TRBV6-5
CDR3 protein: CASSYSGGTVADTQYF
CDR3 DNA: TGTGCCAGCAGTTACTCTGGCGGTACCGTCGCAGATACGCAGTATTTT

D gene: .
J gene: TRBJ1-4
clone size: few
V gene: TRBV4-3
CDR3 protein: CASSQDRYSEKLFF
CDR3 DNA: TGCGCCAGCAGCCAAGATCGGTATAGTGAAAAACTGTTTTTT

D gene: .
J gene: TRBJ2-1
clone size: many
V gene: TRBV20-1
CDR3 protein: CSAPIKRTVYNEQFF
CDR3 DNA: TGCAGTGCTCCCATCAAACGGACAGTCTACAATGAGCAGTTCTTC

D gene: TRBD1
J gene: TRBJ2-7
clone size: many
V gene: TRBV6-5
CDR3 protein: CASSSSGQGSYEQYF
CDR3 DNA: TGTGCCAGCAGTTCGTCGGGACAGGGTTCCTACGAGCAGTACTTC

D gene: TRBD1
J gene: TRBJ2-3
clone size: few
V gene: TRBV9
CDR3 protein: CASSVVGTGTDTQYF
CDR3 DNA: TGTGCCAGCAGCGTAGTAGGGACAGGGACAGATACGCAGTATTTT

D gene: TRBD1
J gene: TRBJ1-6
clone size: many
V gene: TRBV5-1
CDR3 protein: CASSLQGVNSPLHF
CDR3 DNA: TGCGCCAGCAGCCTACAGGGGGTTAATTCACCCCTCCACTTT

D gene: TRBD2
J gene: TRBJ2-7
clone size: many
V gene: TRBV6-1
CDR3 protein: CASSERLATEQYF
CDR3 DNA: TGTGCCAGCAGTGAAAGACTAGCCACCGAGCAGTACTTC

D gene: .
J gene: TRBJ1-1
clone size: many
V gene: TRBV20-1
CDR3 protein: CSARPPGAGTEAFF
CDR3 DNA: TGCAGTGCTAGACCTCCTGGGGCGGGGACTGAAGCTTTCTTT

D gene: .
J gene: TRBJ2-7
clone size: .
V gene: TRBV24-1
CDR3 protein: CATSGPGRGEQYF
CDR3 DNA: TGTGCCACCAGTGGCCCCGGGCGAGGAGAGCAGTACTTC

D gene: .
J gene: TRBJ1-2
clone size: many
V gene: TRBV20-1
CDR3 protein: CSARRGVLGDGYTF
CDR3 DNA: TGCAGTGCTAGACGGGGGGTATTGGGGGATGGCTACACCTTC

D gene: TRBD1
J gene: TRBJ2-5
clone size: many
V gene: TRBV20-1
CDR3 protein: CSASTGTGPQETQYF
CDR3 DNA: TGCAGTGCTAGCACCGGGACAGGGCCCCAAGAGACCCAGTACTTC

D gene: .
J gene: TRBJ2-7
clone size: many
V gene: TRBV12-3/TRBV12-4
CDR3 protein: CASRVVTGINYEQYF
CDR3 DNA: TGTGCCAGCAGGGTTGTGACAGGAATTAACTACGAGCAGTACTTC

D gene: TRBD2
J gene: TRBJ2-7
clone size: few
V gene: TRBV20-1
CDR3 protein: CSARGGGVRDEQYF
CDR3 DNA: TGCAGTGCTAGGGGGGGGGGAGTTCGGGACGAGCAGTACTTC

D gene: TRBD2
J gene: TRBJ2-7
clone size: many
V gene: TRBV20-1
CDR3 protein: CSARDRGELAGRNEQYF
CDR3 DNA: TGCAGTGCTAGAGATCGAGGAGAACTAGCGGGGCGGAACGAGCAGTACTTC

D gene: TRBD2
J gene: TRBJ2-5
clone size: .
V gene: TRBV30
CDR3 protein: CAWSGIRTSGIETQYF
CDR3 DNA: TGTGCCTGGAGCGGAATTCGGACTAGCGGTATAGAGACCCAGTACTTC

D gene: .
J gene: TRBJ2-1
clone size: many
V gene: TRBV7-9
CDR3 protein: CASSSNEQNNEQFF
CDR3 DNA: TGTGCCAGCAGCTCAAACGAACAGAACAATGAGCAGTTCTTC

D gene: TRBD1
J gene: TRBJ1-1
clone size: many
V gene: TRBV14
CDR3 protein: CASSLPGQVNTEAFF
CDR3 DNA: TGTGCCAGCAGCCTCCCTGGACAGGTGAACACTGAAGCTTTCTTT

D gene: .
J gene: TRBJ1-1
clone size: .
V gene: TRBV5-6
CDR3 protein: CASSTSVGATEAFF
CDR3 DNA: TGTGCCAGCAGCACTTCAGTAGGGGCCACTGAAGCTTTCTTT

D gene: .
J gene: TRBJ2-7
clone size: many
V gene: TRBV27
CDR3 protein: CASSLSPPRAPYEQYF
CDR3 DNA: TGTGCCAGCAGTCTCTCACCCCCCAGGGCCCCCTACGAGCAGTACTTC

D gene: .
J gene: TRBJ1-1
clone size: many
V gene: TRBV12-3/TRBV12-4
CDR3 protein: CASSPLTPNTEAFF
CDR3 DNA: TGTGCCAGCAGTCCCCTGACACCGAACACTGAAGCTTTCTTT

D gene: .
J gene: TRBJ2-7
clone size: many
V gene: TRBV6-1
CDR3 protein: CASSRVGTTYEQYF
CDR3 DNA: TGTGCCAGCAGTCGCGTTGGGACCACCTACGAGCAGTACTTC

D gene: .
J gene: TRBJ1-5
clone size: many
V gene: TRBV6-6
CDR3 protein: CASGGGSNQPQHF
CDR3 DNA: TGTGCCAGCGGGGGGGGTAGCAATCAGCCCCAGCATTTT

D gene: .
J gene: TRBJ1-1
clone size: many
V gene: TRBV7-9
CDR3 protein: CASSLGQINTEAFF
CDR3 DNA: TGTGCCAGCAGCTTAGGACAGATTAACACTGAAGCTTTCTTT

D gene: .
J gene: TRBJ1-2
clone size: many
V gene: TRBV5-1
CDR3 protein: CASSLVPGSNYGYTF
CDR3 DNA: TGCGCCAGCAGCTTGGTTCCAGGTTCTAACTATGGCTACACCTTC

D gene: TRBD1
J gene: TRBJ1-4
clone size: many
V gene: TRBV12-3/TRBV12-4
CDR3 protein: CASNEGGGVEKLFF
CDR3 DNA: TGTGCCAGCAACGAAGGGGGCGGTGTTGAAAAACTGTTTTTT

D gene: .
J gene: TRBJ2-7
clone size: many
V gene: TRBV7-2
CDR3 protein: CASSSDQGLGEQYF
CDR3 DNA: TGTGCCAGCAGCTCTGACCAGGGTCTTGGCGAGCAGTACTTC

D gene: .
J gene: TRBJ2-5
clone size: many
V gene: TRBV24-1
CDR3 protein: CATSDSLQETQYF
CDR3 DNA: TGTGCCACCAGTGACAGCCTCCAAGAGACCCAGTACTTC

D gene: TRBD1
J gene: TRBJ1-1
clone size: .
V gene: TRBV7-2
CDR3 protein: CASLHGTGGEAFF
CDR3 DNA: TGTGCCAGCCTCCACGGGACAGGGGGGGAAGCTTTCTTT

D gene: .
J gene: TRBJ1-5
clone size: many
V gene: TRBV18
CDR3 protein: CASSAGQRGNQPQHF
CDR3 DNA: TGTGCCAGCTCAGCGGGACAAAGGGGAAATCAGCCCCAGCATTTT

D gene: .
J gene: TRBJ2-3
clone size: many
V gene: TRBV6-1
CDR3 protein: CASSEARSGSVSTDTQYF
CDR3 DNA: TGTGCCAGCAGTGAAGCGAGGTCCGGGAGCGTGAGCACAGATACGCAGTATTTT

D gene: .
J gene: TRBJ2-5
clone size: many
V gene: TRBV7-6
CDR3 protein: CASSASQETQYF
CDR3 DNA: TGTGCCAGCAGCGCTTCACAAGAGACCCAGTACTTC

D gene: .
J gene: TRBJ2-6
clone size: many
V gene: TRBV5-1
CDR3 protein: CASSLEITGANVLTF
CDR3 DNA: TGCGCCAGCAGCTTGGAAATAACTGGGGCCAACGTCCTGACTTTC

D gene: .
J gene: TRBJ1-2
clone size: many
V gene: TRBV10-3
CDR3 protein: CAISESISPRNYGYTF
CDR3 DNA: TGTGCCATCAGTGAGTCGATATCGCCACGGAACTATGGCTACACCTTC

D gene: .
J gene: TRBJ1-2
clone size: many
V gene: TRBV4-2
CDR3 protein: CASSQVAVRVGNYGYTF
CDR3 DNA: TGTGCCAGCAGCCAAGTTGCGGTTCGGGTGGGTAACTATGGCTACACCTTC